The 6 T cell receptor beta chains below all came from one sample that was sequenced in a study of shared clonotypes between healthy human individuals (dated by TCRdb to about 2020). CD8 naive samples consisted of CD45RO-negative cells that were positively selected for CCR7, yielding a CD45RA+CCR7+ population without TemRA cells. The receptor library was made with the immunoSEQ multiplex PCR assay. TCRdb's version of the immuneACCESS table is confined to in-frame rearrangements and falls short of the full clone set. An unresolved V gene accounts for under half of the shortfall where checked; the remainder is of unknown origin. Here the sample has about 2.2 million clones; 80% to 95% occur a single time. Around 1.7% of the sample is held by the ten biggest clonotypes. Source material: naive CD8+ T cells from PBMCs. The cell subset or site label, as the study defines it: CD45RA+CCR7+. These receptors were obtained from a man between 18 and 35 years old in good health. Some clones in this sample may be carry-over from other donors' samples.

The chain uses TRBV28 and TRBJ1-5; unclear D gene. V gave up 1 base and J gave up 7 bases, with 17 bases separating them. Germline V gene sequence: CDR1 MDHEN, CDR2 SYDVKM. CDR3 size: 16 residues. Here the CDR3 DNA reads TGTGCCAGCAGTTTATTCCTGGGAGGGTATGAGCAGCCCCAGCATTTT. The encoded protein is CASSLFLGGYEQPQHF.

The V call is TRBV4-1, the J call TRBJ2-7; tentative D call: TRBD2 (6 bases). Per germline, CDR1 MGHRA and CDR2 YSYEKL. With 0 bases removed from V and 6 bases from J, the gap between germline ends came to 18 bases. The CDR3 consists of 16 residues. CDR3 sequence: CASSQDRAGPEGEQYF. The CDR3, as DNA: TGCGCCAGCAGCCAAGATCGGGCGGGCCCGGAGGGCGAGCAGTACTTC.

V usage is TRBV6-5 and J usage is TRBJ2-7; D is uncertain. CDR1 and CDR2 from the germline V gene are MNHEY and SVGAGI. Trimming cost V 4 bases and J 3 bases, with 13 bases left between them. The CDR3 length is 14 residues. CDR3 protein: CASSWSSRHYEQYF. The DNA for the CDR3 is TGTGCCAGCAGTTGGAGTAGCAGACACTACGAGCAGTACTTC.

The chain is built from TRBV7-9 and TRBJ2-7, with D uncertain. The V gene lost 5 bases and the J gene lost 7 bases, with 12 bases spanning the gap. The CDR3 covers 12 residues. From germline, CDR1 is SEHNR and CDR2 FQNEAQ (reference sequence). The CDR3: CASSQQPLEQYF. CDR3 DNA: TGTGCCAGCAGCCAACAACCCTTGGAGCAGTACTTC.

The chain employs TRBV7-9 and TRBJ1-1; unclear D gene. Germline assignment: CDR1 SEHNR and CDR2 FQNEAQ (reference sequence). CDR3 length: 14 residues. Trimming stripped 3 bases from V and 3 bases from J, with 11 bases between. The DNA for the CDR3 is TGTGCCAGCAGCTTCTCAGACGGGTACACTGAAGCTTTCTTT. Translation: CASSFSDGYTEAFF.

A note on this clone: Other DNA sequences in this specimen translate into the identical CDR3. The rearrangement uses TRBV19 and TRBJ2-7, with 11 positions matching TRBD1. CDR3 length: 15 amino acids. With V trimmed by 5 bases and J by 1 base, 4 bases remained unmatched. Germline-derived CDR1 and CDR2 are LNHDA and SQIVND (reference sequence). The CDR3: CASSPGQGASYEQYF. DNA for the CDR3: TGTGCCAGTAGTCCCGGACAGGGGGCGTCCTACGAGCAGTACTTC. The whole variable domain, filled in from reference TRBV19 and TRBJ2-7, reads DGGITQSPKYLFRKEGQNVTLSCEQNLNHDAMYWYRQDPGQGLRLIYYSQIVNDFQKGDIAEGYSVSREKKESFPLTVTSAQKNPTAFYLCASSPGQGASYEQYFGPGTRLTVT.